This T cell receptor (beta chain) is drawn from a study of blood T cell repertoires in COVID-19. Study background: Sites in the United States, Italy and Spain provided acute and convalescent COVID-19 samples.

Cohort placement rested on clinical history that participants reported themselves. Cohort 3 recovery required two negative PCRs, clearance, or symptom resolution. TCRdb's copy holds only in-frame clones and misses some; the assay was immunoSEQ multiplex PCR. The profile shows a few hundred thousand clones, over 75% of them singletons. V was clipped by 5 bases and J by 4 bases, with 11 bases between them. Per the germline V gene, CDR1 is MGHDK and CDR2 is SYGVNS. This CDR3 is built from 13 residues. This receptor was obtained from a man aged 25 to 40 who had recovered from COVID-19. Sample: PBMCs or T cells enriched from blood (not recorded which). The V and J genes are TRBV25-1 and TRBJ1-2, with D possibly TRBD1 on 6 matching bases. CDR3 residues: CASSLRTAYGYTF. CDR3 nucleotides: TGTGCCAGCAGTTTAAGGACAGCCTATGGCTACACCTTC.